This T cell receptor (beta chain) was documented in a study of regulatory T cells in long-lasting Graves disease. This clonotype was recorded a few times. Its antigen is not identified. The CDR3 sequence is 13 residues long. CDR1 and CDR2 (germline): GTSNPN, SVGIG (reference sequence). V lost 3 bases to trimming and J lost 3 bases, with 9 bases between them. HTBI primers from iRepertoire and Arm-PCR of CDR3 regions yielded the TCR beta libraries. Per the authors' pipeline: Across samples, roughly 58 TRBV and some 15 TRBJ segments were found. Each CDR3 protein is one row after TCRdb ran MiXCR on the multiplex PCR reads. For this entry, the V and J calls and clone size follow TCRdb and not the study's own pipeline. Among 400,000 to 450,000 distinct CDR3 sequences listed, about 20% were seen once. Findings and limits, study-wide: New patients shared roughly 960 public clonotypes, and persistent patients shared more, with a few thousand.

Time point denoted: persistent/refractory GD, antithyroid drugs over 5 years with positive TRAb. TCR sequences were obtained from RNA taken from PBMCs. An approximately 10-milliliter sample of peripheral blood was drawn into EDTA tubes. The rearrangement links TRBV30 to TRBJ2-1; D is uncertain. The source was peripheral blood mononuclear cells (PBMCs), collected when the disease was refractory, from a patient treated with antithyroid drugs. The TCR was taken from a female donor with Graves disease. The CDR3 region has the DNA TGTGCCTGGAGGACCCAGCTCTACAATGAGCAGTTCTTC. Translation gives CAWRTQLYNEQFF.